This T cell receptor beta chain was captured by sequencing in a study of CD8+ T cells in alopecia areata (dated by TCRdb to 2017 to 2018). Study-wide context: Treated patients were enrolled in an open-label pilot trial of oral tofacitinib at 5 to 10 mg twice daily for moderate-to-severe alopecia areata. TCRbeta CDR3 regions were amplified by immunoSEQ multiplex PCR using 35 Vbeta forward and 13 Jbeta reverse primers. Tofacitinib was administered for 6 to 18 months, and 6 months of follow-up off drug were then conducted to assess delayed response and recurrence. Human TCRbeta sequencing covered scalp tissue and sorted CD4+ and CD8+ peripheral blood T cells from patchy and totalis/universalis alopecia areata patients and healthy controls. The RNA source kit depended on sample type: the PAXgene miRNA kit for fixed scalp, the miRNeasy kit for PBMCs, and the RNeasy kit for mouse skin. Disease severity in treated patients was measured with the SALT score, which quantifies the percentage of affected scalp surface area. Biopsies were taken from tofacitinib-treated patients at baseline and at 4 and 24 weeks of treatment, and a later scalp biopsy was taken in several of the tofacitinib-treated patients. Clonality in the scalp was compared among normal scalp (n=4), patchy alopecia areata scalp (n=8), and alopecia totalis/universalis scalp (n=8). High-throughput TCRbeta sequencing was used to examine T cell clonal expansion in alopecia areata in both the C3H/HeJ mouse model and human patients. The paper's findings and limits, for the study overall: Shared TCR sequences between patients were less evident than in mice, which may be partly attributable to HLA diversity in the patient population. Tofacitinib significantly decreased scalp clonality and the number of expanded CD8+ clones among the top 100 scalp clones. Unlike mouse skin, which is dominated by gammadelta T cells, normal human skin has resident alphabeta T cells that are also sequenced, and this complicates analysis of the scalp TCR repertoire. Many expanded lesional clones persisted in scalp and blood during tofacitinib treatment, which may partly explain relapse after stopping treatment. Because the treated cohort was small and included a single nonresponder, larger studies are needed to assess links between baseline CD8+ expansion and response. Compared with normal scalp, lesional scalp had higher clonality and more expanded CD8+ clones, particularly in alopecia totalis/universalis, a pattern that suggests antigenic drive.

As for this clone: The clone's antigen remains unknown. It has no much larger one-base neighbor in the sample; base qualities were not kept.

The sample's treatment or condition, from its label and the paper: oral pan-JAK inhibitor, 5-10 mg twice daily. Peripheral blood and lesional scalp punch biopsies were obtained from patients with alopecia areata. PBMCs were isolated by density centrifugation and stained for CD3, CD4 and CD8, after which CD4+ and CD8+ T cells were sorted on a FACSAria. CDR1 is given as SGDLS and CDR2 as YYNGEE, both from the germline V gene. Its CDR3 holds 15 amino acids, cysteine through phenylalanine. The retained sequence is limited to the CDR3, 45 bases, with the frame set at the first base. For this chain, trimming is 4 bases at the V end and 2 bases at the J end, and the number of junction bases without a gene match is 6. The library was obtained by the immunoSEQ multiplex PCR assay. To provide template for TCR sequencing, every sample had RNA extracted and reverse transcribed into cDNA. First-strand cDNA was synthesized with SuperScript III using a 2:1 mix of oligo-dT and random hexamers. Amplification bias was assessed with a synthetic immune receptor repertoire, and residual bias was removed computationally. Concerning the study's data processing: After raw reads were preprocessed to remove errors, the CDR3 was defined following IMGT conventions as running from the conserved cysteine to phenylalanine. Clonality was computed by normalizing Shannon entropy by log2 of the number of productive unique TCRs and subtracting the result from 1. Scalp TCRbeta sequences were cross-referenced with sorted blood CD4 and CD8 repertoires so that the CD4 or CD8 identity of scalp clones could be inferred. TCRdb retrieved this table from immuneACCESS and kept in-frame rearrangements only. Not all clones are present; in checked studies, unresolved V genes account for under half, and no reason is known for the remainder. V and J calls plus clone size are reproduced from that table; the DNA served to infer D and trimming. In all, the sample holds about 200,000 clones, and around two fifths of those were seen once. Together, the top ten hold 0.45% to 0.55% of the sample.

The sequence joins TRBV9 to TRBJ2-3; 8 nucleotides in the junction match TRBD1. The clonotype originates from a human donor with alopecia areata. The sample consisted of CD4+ T cells sorted from blood, taken at roughly week 30, from a patient treated with tofacitinib. The DNA reads as follows: TGTGCCAGCAGCTCAAGACAGGGGAACACAGATACGCAGTATTTT. It specifies CASSSRQGNTDTQYF.